A single sample gave rise to the 3 T cell receptor beta chains below, sequenced in a study of T cells after yellow fever vaccination. TCRdb re-called the 5' RACE reads through MiXCR, storing one row per CDR3 protein. The sample lists about 350,000 distinct CDR3 sequences; roughly 10% were seen once. Source: PBMCs, taken on the day of the first yellow fever vaccination. The receptors were sampled from a man aged 18 to 30 who received the YFV17D yellow fever vaccine.

This clonotype was observed at least ten times. J is TRBJ2-1 and V is TRBV5-5; D remains unclear. CDR1 and CDR2 (germline): SGHKS, YYEKEE (reference sequence). V lost 0 bases, J lost 2 bases, and 9 bases lay in between. This CDR3 has 15 amino acids. The CDR3 DNA is TGTGCCAGCAGCTTGGAAGGGTGGACCTACAATGAGCAGTTCTTC. It translates to CASSLEGWTYNEQFF. Filled out from reference TRBV5-5 and TRBJ2-1, the complete variable domain reads DAGVTQSPTHLIKTRGQQVTLRCSPISGHKSVSWYQQVLGQGPQFIFQYYEKEERGRGNFPDRFSARQFPNYSSELNVNALLLGDSALYLCASSLEGWTYNEQFFGPGTRLTVL.

This clonotype appeared a few times. The chain has TRBV7-2 and TRBJ2-7, with D unresolved. Germline V gene data show CDR1 as SGHTA and CDR2 as FQGNSA. This CDR3 has 13 amino acids. V lost 5 bases to trimming and J lost 4 bases, with 12 bases between them. As DNA, the CDR3 is TGTGCCAGCAGCCCACATCCCGTTTACGAGCAGTACTTC. Its translation: CASSPHPVYEQYF.

V is TRBV19 and J is TRBJ2-7; D is tentatively TRBD1 or TRBD2 (7 bases each). Trimming removed 5 bases from V and 6 bases from J, with 14 bases in between. The CDR3 consists of 13 residues. The germline gives CDR1 LNHDA, CDR2 SQIVND (reference sequence). The DNA for the CDR3 is TGTGCCAGTAGTGGGACAGCGGGGAGCGAGCAGTACTTC. Translated, it gives CASSGTAGSEQYF. Full variable domain (remainder filled in from reference TRBV19 and TRBJ2-7): DGGITQSPKYLFRKEGQNVTLSCEQNLNHDAMYWYRQDPGQGLRLIYYSQIVNDFQKGDIAEGYSVSREKKESFPLTVTSAQKNPTAFYLCASSGTAGSEQYFGPGTRLTVT.